This T cell receptor beta chain appears in the sequencing data of a study of blood T cell repertoires in COVID-19. The overall study: The United States, Italy and Spain supplied acute and convalescent COVID-19 samples. In each case, the material was cDNA or gDNA derived from T cells, B-cell-depleted T cells, or PBMCs.

In the authors' methods: Quantification of nucleated cells was approximated via reference gene primer amplification. Profiling relied on immunoSEQ multiplex PCR, and the TCRdb table lists in-frame clones only, not all of them. That table gives V, J and clone size, and the DNA gave D and trimming. The data contain about 53,000 clones, 70% to 90% of them singletons. Sequencing was performed on peripheral blood. The origin of this receptor is a man at least 80 years old with acute or convalescent COVID-19.

The CDR3 DNA is TGTGCCAGCAGTCCCGGGACAAGCCACTACGAGCAGTACTTC. Translation: CASSPGTSHYEQYF. The rearrangement uses TRBV5-5 and TRBJ2-7; D is perhaps TRBD1 (6 bases). The V end lost 5 bases, the J end lost 3 bases, and 15 bases lay between the germline ends. Germline V gene data show CDR1 as SGHKS and CDR2 as YYEKEE (reference sequence). The CDR3 is made up of 14 amino acids.